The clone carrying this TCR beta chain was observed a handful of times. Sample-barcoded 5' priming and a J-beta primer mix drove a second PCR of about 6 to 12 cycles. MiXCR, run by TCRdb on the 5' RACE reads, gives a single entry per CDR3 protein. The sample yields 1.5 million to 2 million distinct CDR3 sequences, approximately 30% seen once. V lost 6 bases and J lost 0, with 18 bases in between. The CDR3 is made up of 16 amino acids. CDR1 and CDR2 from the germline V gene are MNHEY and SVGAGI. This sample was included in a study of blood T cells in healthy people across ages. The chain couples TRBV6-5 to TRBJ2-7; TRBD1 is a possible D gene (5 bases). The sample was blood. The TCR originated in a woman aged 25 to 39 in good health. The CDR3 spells CASSGHQVSDSYEQYF. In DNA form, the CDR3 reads TGTGCCAGCAGCGGACATCAGGTGTCTGACTCCTACGAGCAGTACTTC.